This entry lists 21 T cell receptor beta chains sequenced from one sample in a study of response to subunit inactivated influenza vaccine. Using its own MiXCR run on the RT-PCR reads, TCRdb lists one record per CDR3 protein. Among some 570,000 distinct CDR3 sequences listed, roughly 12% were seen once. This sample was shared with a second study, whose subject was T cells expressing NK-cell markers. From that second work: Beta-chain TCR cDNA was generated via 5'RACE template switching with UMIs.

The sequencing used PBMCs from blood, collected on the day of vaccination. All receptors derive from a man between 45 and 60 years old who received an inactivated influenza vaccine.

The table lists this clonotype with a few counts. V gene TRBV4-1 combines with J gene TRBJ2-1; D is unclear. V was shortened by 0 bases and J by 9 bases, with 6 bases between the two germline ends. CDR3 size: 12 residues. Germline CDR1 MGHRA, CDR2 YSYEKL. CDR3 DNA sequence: TGCGCCAGCAGCCAAGATATGAGTGAGCAGTTCTTC. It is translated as CASSQDMSEQFF.

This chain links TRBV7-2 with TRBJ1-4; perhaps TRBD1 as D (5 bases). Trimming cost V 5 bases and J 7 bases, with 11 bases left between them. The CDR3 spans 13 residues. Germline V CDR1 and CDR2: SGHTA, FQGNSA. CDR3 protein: CASSLGAGEKLFF. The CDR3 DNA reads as TGTGCCAGCAGCCTCGGGGCCGGTGAAAAACTGTTTTTT.

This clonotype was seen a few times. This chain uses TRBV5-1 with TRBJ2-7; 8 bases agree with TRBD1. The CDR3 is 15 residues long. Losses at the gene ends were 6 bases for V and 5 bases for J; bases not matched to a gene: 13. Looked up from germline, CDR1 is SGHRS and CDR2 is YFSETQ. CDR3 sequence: CASTPEGRGRNEQYF. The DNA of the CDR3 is TGCGCCAGCACCCCGGAGGGCAGGGGGCGTAACGAGCAGTACTTC.

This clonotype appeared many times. The CDR3 reads CSAVRGPPQQETQYF. In nucleotides, the CDR3 is TGCAGTGCCGTAAGAGGCCCCCCCCAACAAGAGACCCAGTACTTC. The chain recombines TRBV20-1 with TRBJ2-5; D is ambiguous. V was shortened by 6 bases and J by 2 bases, with 19 bases between the two germline ends. The CDR3 consists of 15 residues. Germline CDR1 is DFQATT and CDR2 is SNEGSKA (reference sequence).

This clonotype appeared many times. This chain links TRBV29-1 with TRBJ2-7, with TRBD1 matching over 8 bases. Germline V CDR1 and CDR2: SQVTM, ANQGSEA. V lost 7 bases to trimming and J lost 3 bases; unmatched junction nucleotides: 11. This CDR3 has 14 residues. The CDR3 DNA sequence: TGCAGCGGATCCATCGGACAGGGTTTCTACGAGCAGTACTTC. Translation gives CSGSIGQGFYEQYF.

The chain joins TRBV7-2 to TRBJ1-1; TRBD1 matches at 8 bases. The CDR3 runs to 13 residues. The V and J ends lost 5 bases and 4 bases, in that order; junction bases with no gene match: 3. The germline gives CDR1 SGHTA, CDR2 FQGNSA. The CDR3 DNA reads TGTGCCAGCAGCGCTGGACAGGGCACTGAAGCTTTCTTT. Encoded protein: CASSAGQGTEAFF.

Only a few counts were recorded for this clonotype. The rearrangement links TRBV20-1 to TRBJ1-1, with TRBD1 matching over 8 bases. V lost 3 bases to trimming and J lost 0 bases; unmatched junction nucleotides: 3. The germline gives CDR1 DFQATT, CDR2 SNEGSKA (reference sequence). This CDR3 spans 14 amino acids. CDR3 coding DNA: TGCAGTGCTAGGGTGGACAGGGTGAACACTGAAGCTTTCTTT. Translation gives CSARVDRVNTEAFF.

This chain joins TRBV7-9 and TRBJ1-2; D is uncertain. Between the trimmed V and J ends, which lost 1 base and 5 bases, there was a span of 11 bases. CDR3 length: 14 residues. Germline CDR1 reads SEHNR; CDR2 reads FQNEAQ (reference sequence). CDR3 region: CASSLGQSPYGYTF. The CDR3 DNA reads TGTGCCAGCAGCTTAGGTCAGAGTCCGTATGGCTACACCTTC.

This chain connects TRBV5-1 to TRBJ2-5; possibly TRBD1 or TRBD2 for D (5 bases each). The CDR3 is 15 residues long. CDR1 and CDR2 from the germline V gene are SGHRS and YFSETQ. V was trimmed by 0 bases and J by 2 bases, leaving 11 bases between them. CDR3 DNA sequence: TGCGCCAGCAGCTTGGCGGGACGTCTTCAAGAGACCCAGTACTTC. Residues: CASSLAGRLQETQYF.

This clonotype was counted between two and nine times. DNA for the CDR3: TGTGCCAGCTCACCAATCGATGAGCAGTTCTTC. Protein: CASSPIDEQFF. The V gene is TRBV18, the J gene TRBJ2-1; D uncertain. This CDR3 has 11 residues. Trimming took 2 bases from V and 8 from J, leaving 4 bases between them. Germline loops: CDR1 KGHSH, CDR2 LQKENI.

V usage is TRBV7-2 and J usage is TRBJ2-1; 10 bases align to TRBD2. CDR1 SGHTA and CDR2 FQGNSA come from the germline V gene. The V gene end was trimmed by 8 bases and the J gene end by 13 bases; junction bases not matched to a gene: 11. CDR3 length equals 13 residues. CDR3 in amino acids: CASDKREGNGQFF. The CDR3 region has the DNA TGTGCCAGCGATAAGCGGGAGGGTAACGGACAGTTCTTC.

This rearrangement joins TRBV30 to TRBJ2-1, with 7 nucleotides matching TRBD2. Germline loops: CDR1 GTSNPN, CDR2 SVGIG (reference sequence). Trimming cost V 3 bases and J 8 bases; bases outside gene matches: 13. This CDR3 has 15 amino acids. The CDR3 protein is CAWSAGVDGLDEQFF. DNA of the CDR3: TGTGCCTGGAGCGCGGGGGTGGATGGACTGGATGAGCAGTTCTTC.

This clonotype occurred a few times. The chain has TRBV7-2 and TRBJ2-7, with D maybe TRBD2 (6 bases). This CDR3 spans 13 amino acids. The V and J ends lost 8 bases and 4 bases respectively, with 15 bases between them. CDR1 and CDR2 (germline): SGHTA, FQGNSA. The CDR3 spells CASSSGGYYEQYF. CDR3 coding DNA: TGTGCCAGCTCATCCGGGGGTTATTACGAGCAGTACTTC.

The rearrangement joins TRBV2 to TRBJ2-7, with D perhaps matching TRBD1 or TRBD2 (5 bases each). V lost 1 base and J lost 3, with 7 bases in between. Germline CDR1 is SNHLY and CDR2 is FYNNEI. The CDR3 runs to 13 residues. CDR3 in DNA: TGTGCCAGCAGTGAAGTGAGGGGCTACGAGCAGTACTTC. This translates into CASSEVRGYEQYF.

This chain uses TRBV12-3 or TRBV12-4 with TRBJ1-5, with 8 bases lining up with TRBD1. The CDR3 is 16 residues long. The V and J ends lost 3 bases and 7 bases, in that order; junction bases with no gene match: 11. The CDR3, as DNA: TGTGCCAGCAGTTTTAGGGCAGGGGGCTTAGGCCAGCCCCAGCATTTT. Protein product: CASSFRAGGLGQPQHF.

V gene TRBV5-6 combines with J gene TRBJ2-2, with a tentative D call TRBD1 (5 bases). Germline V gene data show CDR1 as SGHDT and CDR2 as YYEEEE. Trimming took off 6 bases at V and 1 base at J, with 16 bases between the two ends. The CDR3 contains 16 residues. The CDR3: CASNAINRRNTGELFF. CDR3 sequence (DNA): TGTGCCAGCAACGCCATTAACAGGCGGAACACCGGGGAGCTGTTTTTT.

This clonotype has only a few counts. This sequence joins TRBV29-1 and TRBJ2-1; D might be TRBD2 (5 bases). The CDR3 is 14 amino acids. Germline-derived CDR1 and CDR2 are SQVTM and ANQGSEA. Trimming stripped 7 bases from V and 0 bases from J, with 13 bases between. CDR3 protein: CSDRPGSSYNEQFF. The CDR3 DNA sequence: TGCAGCGACCGGCCGGGGAGCTCCTACAATGAGCAGTTCTTC.

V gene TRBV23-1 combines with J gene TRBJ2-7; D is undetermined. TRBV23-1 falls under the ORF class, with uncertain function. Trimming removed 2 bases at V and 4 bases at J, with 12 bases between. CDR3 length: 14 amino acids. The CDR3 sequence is CASSQEGQIYEQYF. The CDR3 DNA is TGCGCCAGCAGTCAAGAAGGGCAGATTTACGAGCAGTACTTC.

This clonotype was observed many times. The CDR3 here is CASSPDTDLNTEAFF. The CDR3 nucleotides are TGTGCCAGCAGTCCTGACACTGACCTGAACACTGAAGCTTTCTTT. The chain carries TRBV4-2 and TRBJ1-1, with D unresolved. The V gene lost 6 bases and the J gene lost 0 bases, with 14 bases spanning the gap. The CDR3 extends over 15 amino acids. Germline V CDR1 and CDR2: LGHNA, YNFKEQ.

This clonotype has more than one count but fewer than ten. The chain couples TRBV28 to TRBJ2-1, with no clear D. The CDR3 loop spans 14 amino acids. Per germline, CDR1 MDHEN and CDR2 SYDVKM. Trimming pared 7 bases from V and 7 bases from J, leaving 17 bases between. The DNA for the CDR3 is TGTGCCAGCAATATGGGTAGGGTTGGTAATGAGCAGTTCTTC. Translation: CASNMGRVGNEQFF.

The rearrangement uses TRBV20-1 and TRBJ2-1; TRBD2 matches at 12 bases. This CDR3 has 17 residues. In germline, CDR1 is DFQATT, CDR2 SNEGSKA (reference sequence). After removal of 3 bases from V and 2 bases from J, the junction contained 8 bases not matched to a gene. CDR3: CSASNLAGGPAYNEQFF. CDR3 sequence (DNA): TGCAGTGCTAGTAACCTAGCGGGGGGGCCGGCCTACAATGAGCAGTTCTTC.